This T cell receptor beta chain was retrieved from a study of cytomegalovirus exposure and HLA in healthy donors. On the study more broadly: Approximately 190 million T cells yielded 90 million to 130 million unique TCR beta sequences, as an earlier analysis found. Study-level points and caveats: The authors later found TCR association rates varying by HLA locus, with DRB1 most and HLA-C fewest. Analyses of presence and absence presupposed an approximately uniform sequencing depth across donors. Most TCR sequences were rare, but some public TCRs occurred in many donors.

Germline V gives CDR1 SGHTA, CDR2 FQGNSA. V was pared by 5 bases and J by 4 bases, with 3 bases of the junction left unmatched. The CDR3 sequence is 15 residues long. The PCR employed 60 Vbeta primers together with 13 Jbeta primers. Using immunoSEQ multiplex PCR, the repertoire was profiled, and TCRdb retains in-frame clones only, with some absent. The repertoire holds hundreds of thousands of clones, with 70% to 85% as singletons. This clone was counted a few times. Its antigen remains unknown. The rearrangement joins TRBV7-2 to TRBJ2-6; 9 nucleotides align to TRBD2. Material for sequencing was PBMCs. This receptor was taken from a woman aged 55-70 years in good health and CMV-seropositive. For the CDR3, the DNA is TGTGCCAGCAGCCGTAGCGGGAGCGGGGCCAACGTCCTGACTTTC. It is translated as CASSRSGSGANVLTF.